The T cell receptor (beta chain) described here comes from a study of cytomegalovirus exposure and HLA in healthy donors. Whole-study context: Tens of millions of unique TCRs from HLA-typed donors made up an early data release.

A remark on this clone: As yet, its antigen is unknown.

This CDR3 has 15 residues. Trimming took off 5 bases at V and 5 bases at J, with 19 bases between the two ends. Germline V CDR1 and CDR2: MNHNY, SVGAGI (reference sequence). PCR amplification relied on 60 Vbeta primers (plus 13 Jbeta primers). Some clones are missing from TCRdb's copy, which holds only in-frame ones; the method was immunoSEQ multiplex PCR. Altogether approximately 100,000 clones are present, roughly a tenth being singletons, with the ten largest covering 4.5% to 6.5%. Overall study results and limits: Analysis was carried out at a later point, and it linked a missense DCLRE1C variant to TCR beta V- and J-gene trimming.

This receptor was obtained from a man in his fifties in good health and CMV-seropositive. The chain couples TRBV6-6 to TRBJ2-7; D possibly corresponds to TRBD2 (6 bases). Input material: PBMCs. CDR3 in amino acids: CASSRAGTLRDEQYF. DNA of the CDR3: TGTGCCAGCAGTCGGGCGGGGACCCTGAGGGACGAGCAGTACTTC.